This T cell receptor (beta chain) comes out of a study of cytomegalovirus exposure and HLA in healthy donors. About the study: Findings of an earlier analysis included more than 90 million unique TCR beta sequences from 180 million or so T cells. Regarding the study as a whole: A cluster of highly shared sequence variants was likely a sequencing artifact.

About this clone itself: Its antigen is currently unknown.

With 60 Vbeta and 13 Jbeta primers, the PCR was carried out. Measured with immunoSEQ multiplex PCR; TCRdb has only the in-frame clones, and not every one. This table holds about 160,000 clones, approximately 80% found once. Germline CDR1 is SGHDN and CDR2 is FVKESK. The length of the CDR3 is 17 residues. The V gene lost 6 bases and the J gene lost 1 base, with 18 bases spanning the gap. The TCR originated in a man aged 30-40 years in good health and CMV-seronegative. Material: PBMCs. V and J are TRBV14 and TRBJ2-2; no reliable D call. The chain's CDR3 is CASSHDPPQRNTGELFF. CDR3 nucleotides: TGTGCCAGCAGTCACGATCCCCCACAGAGGAACACCGGGGAGCTGTTTTTT.